The present entry profiles one T cell receptor beta chain with its context. V was trimmed by 3 bases and J by 4 bases, leaving 12 bases between them. Germline CDR1 GTSNPN, CDR2 SVGIG (reference sequence). The CDR3 runs 13 residues. The source of the sample is a study of blood T cell repertoires in COVID-19. Study as a whole: Acute and convalescent COVID-19 samples came from the United States, Italy and Spain. T cells, B-cell-depleted T cells, or PBMCs provided the cDNA or gDNA that served as material.

Original processing notes: Reference gene primer amplification in the assay estimated nucleated cell counts. The data were produced by immunoSEQ multiplex PCR, yet TCRdb's version contains in-frame clones alone and is incomplete. Clone size and the V and J calls come from that table; the DNA yielded D and trimming. This sample has about 300,000 clones, with around 89% found just once. This chain links TRBV30 with TRBJ1-2; D may be TRBD1 (5 bases). Input material: peripheral blood. This TCR was recovered from a man aged 35 to 55 with acute or convalescent COVID-19. DNA for the CDR3: TGTGCCTGGAGGGCAGGGAGGAGCTATGGCTACACCTTC. Protein sequence: CAWRAGRSYGYTF.